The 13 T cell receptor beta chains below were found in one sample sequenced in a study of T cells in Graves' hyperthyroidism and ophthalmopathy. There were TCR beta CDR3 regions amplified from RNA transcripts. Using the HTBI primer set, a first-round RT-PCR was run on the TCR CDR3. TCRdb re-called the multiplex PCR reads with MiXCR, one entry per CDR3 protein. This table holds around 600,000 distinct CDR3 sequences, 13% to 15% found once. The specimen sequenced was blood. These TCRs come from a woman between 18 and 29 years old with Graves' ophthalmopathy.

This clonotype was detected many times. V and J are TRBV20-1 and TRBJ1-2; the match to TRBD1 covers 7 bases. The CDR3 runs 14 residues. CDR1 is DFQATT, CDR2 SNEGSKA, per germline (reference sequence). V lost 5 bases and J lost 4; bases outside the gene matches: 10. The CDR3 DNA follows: TGCAGTGCTCTCGACAGGGAGGGACCCTATGGCTACACCTTC. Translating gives CSALDREGPYGYTF.

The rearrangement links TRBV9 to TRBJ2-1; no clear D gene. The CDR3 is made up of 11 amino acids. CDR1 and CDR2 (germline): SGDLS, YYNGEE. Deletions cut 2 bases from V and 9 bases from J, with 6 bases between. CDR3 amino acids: CASSVGGEQFF. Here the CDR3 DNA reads TGTGCCAGCAGCGTGGGCGGTGAGCAGTTCTTC.

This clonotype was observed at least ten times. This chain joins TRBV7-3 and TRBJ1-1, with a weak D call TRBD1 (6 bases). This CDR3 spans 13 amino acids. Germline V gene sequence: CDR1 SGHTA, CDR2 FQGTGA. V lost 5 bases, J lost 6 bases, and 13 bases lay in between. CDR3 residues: CASSIQGIAEAFF. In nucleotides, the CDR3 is TGTGCCAGCAGCATACAGGGTATCGCTGAAGCTTTCTTT.

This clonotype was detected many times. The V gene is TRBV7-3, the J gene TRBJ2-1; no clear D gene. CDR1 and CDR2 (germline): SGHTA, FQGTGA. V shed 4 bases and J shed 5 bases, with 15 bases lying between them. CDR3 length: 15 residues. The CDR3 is CASSSDLDPDNEQFF. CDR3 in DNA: TGTGCCAGCAGCTCCGACTTGGACCCCGACAATGAGCAGTTCTTC.

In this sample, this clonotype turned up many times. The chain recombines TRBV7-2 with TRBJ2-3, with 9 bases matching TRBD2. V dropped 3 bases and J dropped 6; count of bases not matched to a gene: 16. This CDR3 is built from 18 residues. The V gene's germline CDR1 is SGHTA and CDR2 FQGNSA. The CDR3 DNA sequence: TGTGCCAGCAGCTTTACCGGGGGGCTAGCGGGATTGTCGGATACGCAGTATTTT. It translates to CASSFTGGLAGLSDTQYF.

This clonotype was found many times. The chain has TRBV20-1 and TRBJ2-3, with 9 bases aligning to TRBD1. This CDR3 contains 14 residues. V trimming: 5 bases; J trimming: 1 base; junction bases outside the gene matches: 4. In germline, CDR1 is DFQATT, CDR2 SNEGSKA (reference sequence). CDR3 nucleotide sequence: TGCAGTGCTTCGGGACAGGGCCGCACAGATACGCAGTATTTT. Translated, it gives CSASGQGRTDTQYF.

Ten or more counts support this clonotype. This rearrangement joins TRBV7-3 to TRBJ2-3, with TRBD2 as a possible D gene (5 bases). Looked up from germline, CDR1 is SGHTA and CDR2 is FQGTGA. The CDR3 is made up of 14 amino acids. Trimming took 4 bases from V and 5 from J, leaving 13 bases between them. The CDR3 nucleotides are TGTGCCAGCAGCTCCCCTATCGAGGGAGATACGCAGTATTTT. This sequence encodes CASSSPIEGDTQYF. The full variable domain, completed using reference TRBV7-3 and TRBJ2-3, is GAGVSQTPSNKVTEKGKYVELRCDPISGHTALYWYRQSLGQGPEFLIYFQGTGAADDSGLPNDRFFAVRPEGSVSTLKIQRTERGDSAVYLCASSSPIEGDTQYFGPGTRLTVL.

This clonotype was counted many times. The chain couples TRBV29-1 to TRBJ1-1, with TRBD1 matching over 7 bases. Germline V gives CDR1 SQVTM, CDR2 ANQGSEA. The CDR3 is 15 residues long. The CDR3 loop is CSVMLGQIKNTEAFF. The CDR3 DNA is TGCAGTGTAATGCTGGGACAGATAAAGAACACTGAAGCTTTCTTT. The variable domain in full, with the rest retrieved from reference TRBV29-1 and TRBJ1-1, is SAVISQKPSRDICQRGTSLTIQCQVDSQVTMMFWYRQQPGQSLTLIATANQGSEATYESGFVIDKFPISRPNLTFSTLTVSNMSPEDSSIYLCSVMLGQIKNTEAFFGQGTRLTVV.

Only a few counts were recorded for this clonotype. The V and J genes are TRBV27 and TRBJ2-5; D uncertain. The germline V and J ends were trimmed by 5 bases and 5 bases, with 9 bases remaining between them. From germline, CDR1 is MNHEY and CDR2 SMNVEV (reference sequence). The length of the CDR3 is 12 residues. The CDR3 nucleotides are TGTGCCAGCAGTGCGACTCGGGAGACCCAGTACTTC. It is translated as CASSATRETQYF.

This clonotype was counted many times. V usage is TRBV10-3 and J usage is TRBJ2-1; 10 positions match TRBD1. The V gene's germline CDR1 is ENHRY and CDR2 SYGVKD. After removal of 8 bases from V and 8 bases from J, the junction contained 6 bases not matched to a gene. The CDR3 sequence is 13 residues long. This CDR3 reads CAIARDRGDEQFF. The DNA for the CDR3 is TGTGCCATCGCCCGGGACAGGGGCGATGAGCAGTTCTTC.

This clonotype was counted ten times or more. This CDR3 is CASSFRDIYNEQFF. In DNA form, the CDR3 reads TGTGCCAGCAGTTTCCGGGACATCTACAATGAGCAGTTCTTC. The chain combines TRBV27 with TRBJ2-1; maybe TRBD1 (6 bases). The CDR3 is made up of 14 amino acids. Trimming removed 3 bases from V and 3 bases from J, with 9 bases in between. Germline V gives CDR1 MNHEY, CDR2 SMNVEV (reference sequence).

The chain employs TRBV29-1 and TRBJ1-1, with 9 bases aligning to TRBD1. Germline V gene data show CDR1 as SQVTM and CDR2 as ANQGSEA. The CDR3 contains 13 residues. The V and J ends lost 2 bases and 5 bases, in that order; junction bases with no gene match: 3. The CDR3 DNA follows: TGCAGCGTTGAAAGGGACAGGGCTACTGAAGCTTTCTTT. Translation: CSVERDRATEAFF.

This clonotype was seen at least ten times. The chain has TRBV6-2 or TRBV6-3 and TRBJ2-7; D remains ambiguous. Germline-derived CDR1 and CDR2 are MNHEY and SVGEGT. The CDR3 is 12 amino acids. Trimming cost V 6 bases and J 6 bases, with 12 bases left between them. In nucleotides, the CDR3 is TGTGCCAGCAGCCACACTACGCTCGAGCAGTACTTC. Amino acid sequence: CASSHTTLEQYF.